This T cell receptor beta chain emerged from a study of blood T cell repertoires in COVID-19 (dated by TCRdb to the early 2020s). Regarding the study in general: The collaborator samples originated in the United States, Italy and Spain and spanned the acute and convalescent phases of COVID-19. The repertoires were made available in a free public database intended to serve as a resource for research on the immune response to SARS-CoV-2. A de-identified subject ID, COVID-19 status, age in years and sex were almost always included in the sample metadata. Samples came from the ongoing ImmuneRACE study (first 160 participants) plus 1,254 subjects from 6 global collaborators. Where HLA class I and class II types were available, the types were taken from metadata supplied by the sample provider, not from assay-based typing. The prospective study material was composed of cDNA or gDNA derived from T cells, B-cell-depleted T cells, or PBMCs. Deeply sampled blood TCRbeta repertoires from subjects exposed to, actively infected with, or recovered from COVID-19 were included in the dataset. Findings and caveats that apply to the study as a whole: How much clinical and demographic metadata was included differed by source and by participant, and the metadata was provided uncurated.

Concerning this clone: The antigen it recognizes is unknown. The sample holds no much larger clone one base away, and base qualities are not on file.

V is pared back by 1 base and J by 4 bases, with 4 bases lying between the germline termini. In the germline V gene (reference sequence), CDR1 corresponds to DFQATT and CDR2 to SNEGSKA. The CDR3 runs 11 amino acids, cysteine and phenylalanine included. Of all the DNA, just the CDR3 is kept, 33 bases in frame from base 1. The immunoSEQ Assay, a bias-controlled multiplex PCR, was used to amplify TCRbeta CDR3 regions from genomic DNA. The paper's processing steps were these. The number of nucleated cells in each sample was estimated from the amplification of reference gene primers within the assay. To quantify the absolute abundance of each unique TCRbeta CDR3 rearrangement, sequence reads were collapsed and filtered. For each sample, productive Simpson clonality was calculated as the square root of Simpson's diversity index across productive rearrangements. Imported from immuneACCESS, the table was reduced by TCRdb to in-frame sequences with V and J called. These copies leave out some clones; in studies compared against another copy, an unresolved V gene accounts for under half, and the cause of the remainder is not known. The V and J calls and clone size were taken over from that table, and D and trimming were inferred from the DNA. This sample is represented by around 150,000 clones; roughly 84% of them were singletons. Of the sample, approximately 4% is held by the ten largest clones.

The collaborating institutions used their own protocols to collect whole blood in K2EDTA tubes. For TCRbeta analysis, collaborator samples were shipped as frozen whole blood, as isolated PBMCs, or as DNA extracted from either sample type. This receptor chain uses TRBV20-1 and TRBJ1-2, with the D segment identity uncertain. Sample: peripheral blood. The clonotype was recovered from a woman aged 55-70 years with acute or convalescent COVID-19. The DNA reads TGCAGTGCTAGAGCCAGCTATGGCTACACCTTC. Protein translation: CSARASYGYTF.